The 25 T cell receptor beta chains listed next were all sequenced from one sample in a study of blood T cell repertoires in COVID-19. Sequencing used immunoSEQ multiplex PCR; TCRdb keeps in-frame clones, though not all of them. The sample consists of about 270,000 clones, around 89% of them appearing once. The sample comprised PBMCs or T cells enriched from blood (not recorded which). The receptors derive from a woman in her thirties with acute COVID-19.

The chain employs TRBV9 and TRBJ2-1; tentative D call: TRBD2 (5 bases). This CDR3 comprises 16 residues. V lost 3 bases to trimming and J lost 5 bases, with 18 bases between them. Germline V gives CDR1 SGDLS, CDR2 YYNGEE. CDR3 in amino acids: CASSGPLSGDNNEQFF. In DNA form, the CDR3 reads TGTGCCAGCAGCGGCCCCCTCAGCGGAGACAACAATGAGCAGTTCTTC.

The V gene is TRBV11-2, the J gene TRBJ2-2; no reliable D call. V dropped 2 bases and J dropped 4 bases, with 8 bases sitting between them. The CDR3 contains 14 residues. CDR1 and CDR2 from the germline V gene are SGHAT and FQNNGV. The CDR3 sequence is CASSLSLITGELFF. Here the CDR3 DNA reads TGTGCCAGCAGCTTAAGCCTTATCACCGGGGAGCTGTTTTTT.

This clone was observed once. V gene TRBV28 combines with J gene TRBJ1-1, with D possibly being TRBD1 (5 bases). The CDR3 contains 14 residues. Germline V gene sequence: CDR1 MDHEN, CDR2 SYDVKM. Trimming shortened V by 5 bases and J by 6 bases, and 16 bases separated the two germline ends. The CDR3 is CASSPLPGGAEAFF. CDR3 sequence (DNA): TGTGCCAGCAGTCCTCTCCCCGGGGGAGCTGAAGCTTTCTTT.

The chain carries TRBV6-5 and TRBJ2-1; TRBD1 matches 10 bases. Germline CDR1 reads MNHEY; CDR2 reads SVGAGI. The CDR3 is made up of 15 amino acids. The ends lost 7 bases at V and 9 bases at J; junction bases unmatched: 12. The CDR3 sequence: CASIPMGQGFGEQFF. The CDR3 DNA is TGTGCCAGCATCCCCATGGGACAGGGGTTTGGTGAGCAGTTCTTC.

The CDR3 region is CASSLWGAGNTIYF. CDR3 nucleotides: TGTGCCAGCAGCTTATGGGGGGCTGGAAACACCATATATTTT. The chain is built from TRBV5-6 and TRBJ1-3, with D tentatively TRBD1 (5 bases). CDR1 SGHDT and CDR2 YYEEEE come from the germline V gene. This CDR3 contains 14 residues. V was pared by 2 bases and J by 2 bases, with 8 bases between.

The J gene is TRBJ1-5, the V gene TRBV27, with TRBD1 identical over 12 bases. The CDR3 consists of 17 residues. Germline V CDR1 and CDR2: MNHEY, SMNVEV (reference sequence). After removal of 6 bases from V and 0 bases from J, the junction contained 6 bases not matched to a gene. The CDR3 region is CASSMGTGGYSNQPQHF. The CDR3 nucleotides read TGTGCCAGCAGCATGGGGACAGGGGGCTATAGCAATCAGCCCCAGCATTTT.

Only one count was recorded for this clone. The genes are TRBV10-1 and TRBJ1-1, with 10 nucleotides matching TRBD1. The CDR3 loop spans 17 amino acids. V was clipped by 3 bases and J by 3 bases; unmatched bases: 10. CDR1 and CDR2 (germline): WNHNN, SYGVQD (reference sequence). As DNA, the CDR3 is TGCGCCAGCAGTGATGGTCCCACCGGGACAGGGGACACTGAAGCTTTCTTT. Its translation is CASSDGPTGTGDTEAFF.

This clone was seen just once. The chain joins TRBV28 to TRBJ2-7; 9 bases fit TRBD1. This CDR3 comprises 16 residues. J gave up 13 bases and V 5 bases, and 21 bases lay outside the gene matches. Germline V gene sequence: CDR1 MDHEN, CDR2 SYDVKM. This CDR3 reads CASSPDRGDLDTGRYF. In DNA, the CDR3 is TGTGCCAGCAGTCCGGACAGGGGAGACCTGGATACGGGCCGCTACTTC.

The chain has TRBV19 and TRBJ1-5; TRBD1 matches at 10 bases. With 5 bases clipped from V and 4 bases from J, the junction kept 2 bases outside the gene matches. This CDR3 region has 14 residues. The germline V gene has CDR1 LNHDA and CDR2 SQIVND (reference sequence). The CDR3: CASSLGQGNQPQHF. In DNA form, the CDR3 reads TGTGCCAGTAGTTTGGGACAGGGGAATCAGCCCCAGCATTTT.

This sequence joins TRBV19 and TRBJ1-6; D is perhaps TRBD1 (5 bases). Trimming removed 4 bases from V and 5 bases from J, with 6 bases in between. The CDR3 sequence is 13 residues long. The germline V gene has CDR1 LNHDA and CDR2 SQIVND (reference sequence). As DNA, the CDR3 is TGTGCCAGTAGTACGACAGATAATTCACCCCTCCACTTT. It yields the protein CASSTTDNSPLHF.

This clone was found once. This sequence joins TRBV10-3 and TRBJ2-1; 7 nucleotides match TRBD2. Trimming at V came to 6 bases and at J to 3 bases, leaving 5 bases not matched to a gene. Germline-derived CDR1 and CDR2 are ENHRY and SYGVKD. The CDR3 loop spans 14 amino acids. CDR3 amino acids: CAIRPGTNYNEQFF. DNA of the CDR3: TGTGCCATCAGACCCGGGACTAACTACAATGAGCAGTTCTTC.

This rearrangement joins TRBV6-1 to TRBJ2-7; possibly TRBD1 for D (5 bases). CDR1 is MNHNS and CDR2 is SASEGT in the germline V gene. The V and J ends lost 1 base and 0 bases respectively, with 7 bases between them. This CDR3 comprises 14 residues. The CDR3 reads CASSEGRGSYEQYF. DNA of the CDR3: TGTGCCAGCAGTGAAGGTAGGGGCTCCTACGAGCAGTACTTC.

The rearrangement links TRBV4-2 to TRBJ1-1; D is possibly TRBD1 (5 bases). CDR1 is LGHNA, CDR2 YNFKEQ, per germline. The CDR3 loop spans 16 amino acids. Trimming removed 6 bases at V and 0 bases at J, with 17 bases between. For the CDR3, the DNA is TGTGCCAGCAGTCCAGACCGGGGGTACCTGAACACTGAAGCTTTCTTT. Its translation: CASSPDRGYLNTEAFF.

The chain carries TRBV4-2 and TRBJ2-2, with TRBD1 as a possible D gene (6 bases). The V gene lost 4 bases and the J gene lost 6 bases, with 15 bases spanning the gap. Per germline, CDR1 LGHNA and CDR2 YNFKEQ. The CDR3 length is 15 residues. This CDR3 is CASSPGDMDAGELFF. CDR3 bases: TGTGCCAGCAGCCCAGGGGACATGGACGCCGGGGAGCTGTTTTTT.

V and J are TRBV5-4 and TRBJ2-5; a weak D match, TRBD1 (6 bases). Germline V gene lookup returns CDR1 SGHNT and CDR2 YYREEE (reference sequence). The ends were cut back, 4 bases at V and 4 bases at J, with 17 bases in the middle. The CDR3 contains 15 residues. CDR3 DNA sequence: TGTGCCAGCAGCCCTAGCACGGCAGGGGCAGAGACCCAGTACTTC. This codes for CASSPSTAGAETQYF.

The rearrangement uses TRBV7-2 and TRBJ2-7, with 10 bases lining up with TRBD1. Trimming took 5 bases from V and 5 from J; bases not matched to a gene: 9. Germline CDR1 SGHTA, CDR2 FQGNSA. The CDR3 is 15 amino acids. The CDR3 bases are TGTGCCAGCAGCCCGACCGGGACAGGGGCACACGAGCAGTACTTC. Its translation is CASSPTGTGAHEQYF.

V and J are TRBV7-3 and TRBJ2-1; a possible D gene is TRBD1 (6 bases). Germline-derived CDR1 and CDR2 are SGHTA and FQGTGA. Between the trimmed V and J ends, which lost 5 bases and 4 bases, there was a span of 15 bases. The CDR3 is 15 amino acids. The CDR3 is CASSVQGTTYNEQFF. The CDR3 coding sequence is TGTGCCAGCAGCGTACAGGGTACAACGTACAATGAGCAGTTCTTC.

The DNA for the CDR3 is TGTGCCAGCAGCGTAGACAGGGAAGAAGACGAGCAGTACTTC. Residues: CASSVDREEDEQYF. The chain combines TRBV9 with TRBJ2-7; the D gene is possibly TRBD1 (6 bases). The V end lost 0 bases, the J end lost 5 bases, and 12 bases lay between the germline ends. The germline gives CDR1 SGDLS, CDR2 YYNGEE. This CDR3 comprises 14 residues.

The CDR3 bases are TGTGCCAGTAGTATCGTCCAGGGCGGCTACACCTTC. Translating it yields CASSIVQGGYTF. The rearrangement links TRBV19 to TRBJ1-2; possibly TRBD1 for D (5 bases). Germline V CDR1 and CDR2: LNHDA, SQIVND (reference sequence). Trimming took off 3 bases at V and 8 bases at J, with 10 bases between the two ends. CDR3 length: 12 residues. Based on the CDR3 plus reference TRBV19 and TRBJ1-2, the full variable domain is DGGITQSPKYLFRKEGQNVTLSCEQNLNHDAMYWYRQDPGQGLRLIYYSQIVNDFQKGDIAEGYSVSREKKESFPLTVTSAQKNPTAFYLCASSIVQGGYTFGSGTRLTVV.

Written as DNA, the CDR3 is TGCGCCAGCAGCCCACAGGGTTTCCAGCCCCAGCATTTT. Amino acids: CASSPQGFQPQHF. The J gene is TRBJ1-5, the V gene TRBV4-1; a weak D match, TRBD1 (6 bases). Germline values: CDR1 MGHRA, CDR2 YSYEKL. The V end was cut by 4 bases, the J end by 7 bases, with 11 bases between. The CDR3 loop spans 13 amino acids.

This clone appeared a single time. The chain has TRBV20-1 and TRBJ1-2; D is unresolved. This CDR3 has 15 amino acids. CDR1 is DFQATT and CDR2 is SNEGSKA in the germline V gene (reference sequence). Between the trimmed V and J ends, which lost 3 bases and 2 bases, there was a span of 16 bases. CDR3 in amino acids: CSASRAGGENYGYTF. The CDR3 DNA reads as TGCAGTGCTAGTCGGGCAGGTGGGGAGAACTATGGCTACACCTTC.

V is TRBV4-1 and J is TRBJ2-7; 14 bases align to TRBD2. After removal of 4 bases from V and 1 base from J, the junction contained 9 bases not matched to a gene. CDR1 MGHRA and CDR2 YSYEKL come from the germline V gene. This CDR3 is built from 18 residues. The CDR3 reads CASSPRGLAGGTSYEQYF. CDR3 DNA: TGCGCCAGCAGCCCAAGAGGACTAGCGGGAGGTACGTCCTACGAGCAGTACTTC.

The CDR3 loop reads CASSRGGEVYEQYF. CDR3 coding DNA: TGTGCCAGCAGTCGGGGGGGAGAAGTCTACGAGCAGTACTTC. This chain joins TRBV2 and TRBJ2-7; 8 nucleotides line up with TRBD2. Germline CDR1 reads SNHLY; CDR2 reads FYNNEI. The trim removed 5 bases at V and 3 bases at J, leaving 6 bases unmatched. This CDR3 is built from 14 residues. The full variable domain, its missing parts supplied by reference TRBV2 and TRBJ2-7, is EPEVTQTPSHQVTQMGQEVILRCVPISNHLYFYWYRQILGQKVEFLVSFYNNEISEKSEIFDDQFSVERPDGSNFTLKIRSTKLEDSAMYFCASSRGGEVYEQYFGPGTRLTVT.

The gene calls are TRBV15 and TRBJ2-2; 7 nucleotides line up with TRBD1. Unmatched junction bases numbered 10, after V lost 0 bases and J lost 0 bases. This CDR3 is 19 amino acids long. Germline CDR1 is LNHNV and CDR2 is YYDKDF (reference sequence). DNA of the CDR3: TGTGCCACCAGCAGAGATCTGCGGACAGGATCGGCGAACACCGGGGAGCTGTTTTTT. It yields the protein CATSRDLRTGSANTGELFF.

The rearrangement joins TRBV9 to TRBJ2-7, with a tentative D call TRBD2 (5 bases). Trimming removed 0 bases at V and 3 bases at J, with 16 bases between. Germline-derived CDR1 and CDR2 are SGDLS and YYNGEE. The CDR3 sequence is 16 residues long. The CDR3 spells CASSVGSSSSIYEQYF. The CDR3 nucleotides read TGTGCCAGCAGCGTAGGGTCGTCTAGCAGTATCTACGAGCAGTACTTC.